The present entry profiles one TCR beta chain with its context. The specificity of this receptor is unknown. Base qualities are not at hand, and no much larger clone is one base apart. Participants in the prospective study were enrolled through a virtual design, were aged 18 to 89 years, and lived in roughly 24 United States geographic areas. In the prospective study, cohorts were assigned on the basis of participant-reported clinical history obtained from a screening survey and a study questionnaire. ImmuneRACE Cohort 3 recovered participants were defined by two consecutive negative NP/OP PCR tests, healthcare professional clearance, or symptom resolution. In the prospective study, mobile phlebotomists collected whole blood, serum and a nasopharyngeal or oropharyngeal swab from each participant. Prospective study participants could optionally give additional blood draws and questionnaires over an approximately 2-month period. Blood samples from the prospective study were shipped frozen or at room temperature prior to DNA extraction.

The data derive from a study of blood T cell repertoires in COVID-19 (TCRdb year 2020). In terms of the full investigation: Samples from collaborators originated in the United States, Italy and Spain and spanned both the acute and convalescent phases of COVID-19. HLA class I and class II types, where available, came from metadata supplied by the sample provider rather than from assay-based typing. Subjects who had been exposed to COVID-19, were actively infected with it, or had recovered from it provided the deeply sampled blood TCRbeta repertoires that made up the dataset. The samples were drawn from two sources: the first 160 participants of the ongoing ImmuneRACE study, and 1,254 subjects contributed by 6 global collaborators. A freely available public database, intended as a resource for researchers studying the immune response to SARS-CoV-2, is where the repertoires were released. The material from the prospective study consisted of cDNA or gDNA derived from T cells, B-cell-depleted T cells, or PBMCs. Sample metadata almost always included a de-identified subject ID, COVID-19 status, age in years and sex. General conclusions and limits of the study: The quantity of clinical and demographic metadata differed by source and by participant and was supplied without curation.

TCRbeta CDR3 regions were amplified from genomic DNA using the immunoSEQ Assay, a bias-controlled multiplex PCR. The paper's data handling went like this. Within the assay, amplification of reference gene primers was used to estimate how many nucleated cells each sample contained. To quantify the absolute abundance of each unique TCRbeta CDR3 rearrangement, sequence reads were collapsed and filtered. For each sample, productive Simpson clonality was calculated by taking the square root of Simpson's diversity index across productive rearrangements. This is the immuneACCESS table as TCRdb keeps it, with only in-frame sequences that have V and J called. A part of the clones is gone; compared with another copy, unresolved V genes explain less than half, and the rest is unexplained. The V and J calls and the clone size are those of that table, but D and trimming were determined from the DNA. In all, the sample holds roughly 260,000 clones, and about nine tenths of those were seen once. The ten most abundant clones make up over 2.5% of the sample.

V is trimmed back by 3 bases and J by 0 bases, and the junction contains 18 bases that no gene match accounts for. CDR1 and CDR2, looked up from the germline V gene, are MGHRA and YSYEKL. From the cysteine through the phenylalanine, the CDR3 covers 21 amino acids. Only the CDR3 DNA is retained, 63 bases long and in frame from the first base. The sequence links TRBV4-1 to TRBJ1-5; TRBD1 matches 9 bases in the middle. The clonotype comes from a woman aged 18-29 years who had recovered from COVID-19. Sequencing was performed on PBMCs or T cells enriched from blood (not recorded which). The CDR3 reads CASSHRPFRDRVGHSNQPQHF. The base sequence is TGCGCCAGCAGCCACCGGCCCTTCCGGGACAGGGTGGGGCATAGCAATCAGCCCCAGCATTTT.